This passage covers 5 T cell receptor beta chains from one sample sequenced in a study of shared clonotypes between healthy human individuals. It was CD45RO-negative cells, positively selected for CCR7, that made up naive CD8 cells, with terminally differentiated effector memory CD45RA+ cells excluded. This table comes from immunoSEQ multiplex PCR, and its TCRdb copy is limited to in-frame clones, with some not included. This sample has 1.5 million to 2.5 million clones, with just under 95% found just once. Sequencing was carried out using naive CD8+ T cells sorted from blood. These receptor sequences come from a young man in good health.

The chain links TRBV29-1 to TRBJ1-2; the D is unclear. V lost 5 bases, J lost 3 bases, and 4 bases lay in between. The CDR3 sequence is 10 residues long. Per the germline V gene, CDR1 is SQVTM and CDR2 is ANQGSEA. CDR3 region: CSVFDYGYTF. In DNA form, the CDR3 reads TGCAGCGTTTTTGACTATGGCTACACCTTC.

This CDR3 is CASGLWGDPQPQHF. In DNA form, the CDR3 reads TGTGCTAGTGGTTTGTGGGGGGACCCTCAGCCCCAGCATTTT. The rearrangement uses TRBV12-5 and TRBJ1-5, with D possibly being TRBD1 (5 bases). The germline gives CDR1 LGHNT, CDR2 FRNRAP. Trimming shortened V by 2 bases and J by 6 bases, and 11 bases separated the two germline ends. The CDR3 contains 14 residues.

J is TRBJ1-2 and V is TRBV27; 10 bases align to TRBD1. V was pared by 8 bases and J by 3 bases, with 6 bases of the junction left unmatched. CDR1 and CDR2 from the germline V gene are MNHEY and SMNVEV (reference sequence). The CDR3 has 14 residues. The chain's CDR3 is CASGQGEWDYGYTF. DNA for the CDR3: TGTGCCAGCGGACAGGGGGAGTGGGACTATGGCTACACCTTC.

Here the CDR3 reads CASSYSGLADTDTQYF. CDR3 nucleotide sequence: TGTGCCAGCAGTTACTCGGGACTAGCGGACACAGATACGCAGTATTTT. This chain connects TRBV6-5 to TRBJ2-3; TRBD2 agrees at 11 bases. Trimming took 0 bases from V and 2 from J; bases not matched to a gene: 1. CDR3 length: 16 residues. Germline CDR1 is MNHEY and CDR2 is SVGAGI.

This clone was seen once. CDR3 amino acids: CASSIDEGTEAFF. The CDR3 bases are TGTGCCAGTAGTATAGATGAGGGCACTGAAGCTTTCTTT. J is TRBJ1-1 and V is TRBV19, with D uncertain. Per germline, CDR1 LNHDA and CDR2 SQIVND (reference sequence). The CDR3 consists of 13 residues. V was clipped by 0 bases and J by 4 bases, with 6 bases between them.